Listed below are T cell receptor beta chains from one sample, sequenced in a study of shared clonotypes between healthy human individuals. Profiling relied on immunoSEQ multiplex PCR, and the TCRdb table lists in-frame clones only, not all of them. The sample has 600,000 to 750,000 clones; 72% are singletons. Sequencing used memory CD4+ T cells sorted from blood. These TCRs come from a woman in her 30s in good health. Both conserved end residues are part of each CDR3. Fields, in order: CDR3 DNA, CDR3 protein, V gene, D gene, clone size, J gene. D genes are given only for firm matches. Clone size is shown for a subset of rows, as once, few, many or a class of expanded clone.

CDR3nt: TGCAGCGCCACGGGACAGCAGAACACTGAAGCTTTCTTT; CDR3aa: CSATGQQNTEAFF; v_gene: TRBV29-1; d_gene: TRBD1; abundance: few; j_gene: TRBJ1-1
CDR3nt: TGTGCCAGCAGTTACCGCAGGGGGGAAAACCATGAGCAGTTCTTC; CDR3aa: CASSYRRGENHEQFF; v_gene: TRBV6-6; d_gene: .; abundance: .; j_gene: TRBJ2-1
CDR3nt: TGTGCCAGCAGTCCGTTAGGGACACTCTACGAGCAGTACTTC; CDR3aa: CASSPLGTLYEQYF; v_gene: TRBV2; d_gene: .; abundance: .; j_gene: TRBJ2-7
CDR3nt: TGTGCCAGCAGCTTAGATCTTGGGCAGTGGGAGTTCTTC; CDR3aa: CASSLDLGQWEFF; v_gene: TRBV11-2; d_gene: .; abundance: few; j_gene: TRBJ2-1
CDR3nt: TGTGCCAGCAGTTTGGTTAGTCCCGGGGAGCTGTTTTTT; CDR3aa: CASSLVSPGELFF; v_gene: TRBV28; d_gene: .; abundance: .; j_gene: TRBJ2-2
CDR3nt: TGTGCCAGCTCACCTGGGGACAGATACAATGAGCAGTTCTTC; CDR3aa: CASSPGDRYNEQFF; v_gene: TRBV18; d_gene: TRBD1; abundance: .; j_gene: TRBJ2-1
CDR3nt: TGTGCCAGCAGCTTGGACAGGGGGTCTTTCTCTGGGGCCAACGTCCTGACTTTC; CDR3aa: CASSLDRGSFSGANVLTF; v_gene: TRBV5-6; d_gene: TRBD1; abundance: once; j_gene: TRBJ2-6
CDR3nt: TGTGCCAGCAGCCCCGGAGGTCTAGAGACCCAGTACTTC; CDR3aa: CASSPGGLETQYF; v_gene: TRBV28; d_gene: .; abundance: few; j_gene: TRBJ2-5
CDR3nt: TGTGCCAGTAGTGTCCAAGGGACAGGGGGATCCGGGGAGCTGTTTTTT; CDR3aa: CASSVQGTGGSGELFF; v_gene: TRBV19; d_gene: TRBD1; abundance: few; j_gene: TRBJ2-2
CDR3nt: TGTGCCAGCAGTAGCAGGGACAGGGTGAATCCGCTCGAAAAACTGTTTTTT; CDR3aa: CASSSRDRVNPLEKLFF; v_gene: TRBV27; d_gene: TRBD1; abundance: .; j_gene: TRBJ1-4
CDR3nt: TGTGCCAGCAGTAAACAGGGGTCAACAGATACGCAGTATTTT; CDR3aa: CASSKQGSTDTQYF; v_gene: TRBV25-1; d_gene: TRBD1; abundance: .; j_gene: TRBJ2-3
CDR3nt: TGTGCCAGCAGCTTGGATCAGGGGAACACTGAAGCTTTCTTT; CDR3aa: CASSLDQGNTEAFF; v_gene: TRBV5-4; d_gene: .; abundance: .; j_gene: TRBJ1-1
CDR3nt: TGTGCCAGTAGCTACGGGACAGGCTACACCGGGGAGCTGTTTTTT; CDR3aa: CASSYGTGYTGELFF; v_gene: TRBV19; d_gene: TRBD1; abundance: .; j_gene: TRBJ2-2
CDR3nt: TGTGCCAGCAATAATCGCAGGGAAGATACGCAGTATTTT; CDR3aa: CASNNRREDTQYF; v_gene: TRBV28; d_gene: .; abundance: once; j_gene: TRBJ2-3
CDR3nt: TGCGCCAGCAGTGAGAGTGAGGGAAGGGGAACGAAAGCTTTCTTT; CDR3aa: CASSESEGRGTKAFF; v_gene: TRBV10-1; d_gene: .; abundance: .; j_gene: TRBJ1-1
CDR3nt: TGCGCCAGCAGTCCCGGGACAATCACAGATACGCAGTATTTT; CDR3aa: CASSPGTITDTQYF; v_gene: TRBV5-1; d_gene: .; abundance: few; j_gene: TRBJ2-3
CDR3nt: TGTGCCAGCAGCTTAGCTTCAGAGACCCAAGAGACCCAGTACTTC; CDR3aa: CASSLASETQETQYF; v_gene: TRBV11-2; d_gene: .; abundance: .; j_gene: TRBJ2-5
CDR3nt: TGCGCCAGCAGCTTGGGGCTGCGGCACACAGATACGCAGTATTTT; CDR3aa: CASSLGLRHTDTQYF; v_gene: TRBV5-1; d_gene: .; abundance: .; j_gene: TRBJ2-3
CDR3nt: TGTGCCAGTAGTTTGCCTAACCCGGGACAGGGACTTGGCTACACCTTC; CDR3aa: CASSLPNPGQGLGYTF; v_gene: TRBV19; d_gene: TRBD1; abundance: .; j_gene: TRBJ1-2
CDR3nt: TGTGCCAGCAGCTTGCTTCCAGATCCGGGGGCCAACGTCCTGACTTTC; CDR3aa: CASSLLPDPGANVLTF; v_gene: TRBV5-5; d_gene: .; abundance: .; j_gene: TRBJ2-6
CDR3nt: TGTGCCAGCAGTGAAAGTCATTTAGAGCAGTACTTC; CDR3aa: CASSESHLEQYF; v_gene: TRBV2; d_gene: .; abundance: .; j_gene: TRBJ2-7
CDR3nt: TGTGCCAGCAGTTCCGGACAGGGACCAACTAATGAAAAACTGTTTTTT; CDR3aa: CASSSGQGPTNEKLFF; v_gene: TRBV6-5; d_gene: TRBD1; abundance: .; j_gene: TRBJ1-4
CDR3nt: TGTGCCAGCAGACCGGACCGTTTTGGAAACACCATATATTTT; CDR3aa: CASRPDRFGNTIYF; v_gene: TRBV2; d_gene: .; abundance: once; j_gene: TRBJ1-3
CDR3nt: TGCAGCGTGCTGACTAGCGGGACTAGCACAGATACGCAGTATTTT; CDR3aa: CSVLTSGTSTDTQYF; v_gene: TRBV29-1; d_gene: TRBD2; abundance: .; j_gene: TRBJ2-3
CDR3nt: TGTGCCAGCAGTGCGTGGGATGAGCAGTTCTTC; CDR3aa: CASSAWDEQFF; v_gene: TRBV2; d_gene: .; abundance: few; j_gene: TRBJ2-1
CDR3nt: TGTGCCAGCAGTCCCACCTCCAATCAGCCCCAGCATTTT; CDR3aa: CASSPTSNQPQHF; v_gene: TRBV27; d_gene: .; abundance: .; j_gene: TRBJ1-5
CDR3nt: TGTGCCAGCAGCTTCTCTAGCGGAGCGAACACCGGGGAGCTGTTTTTT; CDR3aa: CASSFSSGANTGELFF; v_gene: TRBV9; d_gene: TRBD2; abundance: .; j_gene: TRBJ2-2
CDR3nt: TGTGCCAGCAGCTTGGGGAGCAGCTATTATAGCAATCAGCCCCAGCATTTT; CDR3aa: CASSLGSSYYSNQPQHF; v_gene: TRBV5-8; d_gene: .; abundance: .; j_gene: TRBJ1-5
CDR3nt: TGTGCCAGTACTTCAGGGGGACAGCCCCAGCATTTT; CDR3aa: CASTSGGQPQHF; v_gene: TRBV19; d_gene: TRBD1; abundance: .; j_gene: TRBJ1-5
CDR3nt: TGCGCCAGCAGCCCCCGACAGGGGGCGCATGAAAAACTGTTTTTT; CDR3aa: CASSPRQGAHEKLFF; v_gene: TRBV4-1; d_gene: TRBD1; abundance: .; j_gene: TRBJ1-4
CDR3nt: TGTGCCAGCAGCCCAGCGGTAGCCAAAAACATTCAGTACTTC; CDR3aa: CASSPAVAKNIQYF; v_gene: TRBV11-2; d_gene: .; abundance: .; j_gene: TRBJ2-4
CDR3nt: TGTGCCAGCACGACTAGCGGGACCTCCTACAATGAGCAGTTCTTC; CDR3aa: CASTTSGTSYNEQFF; v_gene: TRBV9; d_gene: TRBD2; abundance: .; j_gene: TRBJ2-1
CDR3nt: TGCGCCAGCAGCGGGACAACCCTTAATCAGCCCCAGCATTTT; CDR3aa: CASSGTTLNQPQHF; v_gene: TRBV4-1; d_gene: .; abundance: few; j_gene: TRBJ1-5
CDR3nt: TGTGCCAGCAGCGCCCCCGGGACTAGCGGCAATGAGCAGTTCTTC; CDR3aa: CASSAPGTSGNEQFF; v_gene: TRBV9; d_gene: TRBD2; abundance: few; j_gene: TRBJ2-1
CDR3nt: TGTGCCAGCTCACCCGAGACAGCCCCCGGCGGATTAGCGAAGGGCGAGCAGTACTTC; CDR3aa: CASSPETAPGGLAKGEQYF; v_gene: TRBV18; d_gene: .; abundance: .; j_gene: TRBJ2-7
CDR3nt: TGTGCCAGCAGCTTAGTATGGCGCCTCCAAGAGACCCAGTACTTC; CDR3aa: CASSLVWRLQETQYF; v_gene: TRBV11-2; d_gene: .; abundance: once; j_gene: TRBJ2-5
CDR3nt: TGTGCCAGCAGTTCTAGCGGGAGATTCTACGAGCAGTACTTC; CDR3aa: CASSSSGRFYEQYF; v_gene: TRBV27; d_gene: TRBD2; abundance: .; j_gene: TRBJ2-7
CDR3nt: TGTGCCAGCAGCTTAGATGTGTTCAATGAAAAACTGTTTTTT; CDR3aa: CASSLDVFNEKLFF; v_gene: TRBV7-2; d_gene: .; abundance: .; j_gene: TRBJ1-4
CDR3nt: TGTGCCAGCAGCTTGGGTAACCGTCCTAACTATGGCTACACCTTC; CDR3aa: CASSLGNRPNYGYTF; v_gene: TRBV5-4; d_gene: .; abundance: .; j_gene: TRBJ1-2
CDR3nt: TGTGCCAGCTCACCGGGGAGCGGGGAGCTGTTTTTT; CDR3aa: CASSPGSGELFF; v_gene: TRBV18; d_gene: .; abundance: .; j_gene: TRBJ2-2
CDR3nt: TGTGCCAGCAGTTCCGGGACAGCTGGAAACACCATATATTTT; CDR3aa: CASSSGTAGNTIYF; v_gene: TRBV28; d_gene: TRBD1; abundance: .; j_gene: TRBJ1-3
CDR3nt: TGTGCCAGCAGTACGACTTACGAGCAGTACTTC; CDR3aa: CASSTTYEQYF; v_gene: TRBV6-5; d_gene: .; abundance: .; j_gene: TRBJ2-7